This T cell receptor beta chain was found in a study of T cell responses to AZD1222 COVID-19 vaccine. The V gene's germline CDR1 is KGHSH and CDR2 LQKENI. The germline V and J ends were trimmed by 2 bases and 1 base, with 9 bases remaining between them. The CDR3 length is 14 residues. With regard to this clone: Its antigen is not known.

This table comes from immunoSEQ multiplex PCR, and its TCRdb copy is limited to in-frame clones, with some not included. The table lists over 65,000 clones, 86% of them singletons, with roughly 7.7% in the top ten. General study findings and limits: Unmutated variant regions are reportedly the target of nearly half of TCRs that are spike-specific. CD4 TCRs covered the whole spike, strongest at regions 160-218 and 743-854.

Sequenced material: peripheral blood, taken on day 0 of AZD1222 vaccination. V is TRBV18 and J is TRBJ2-7, with TRBD1 as a possible D gene (6 bases). This receptor was obtained from an adult in good health. The CDR3 reads CASSPARGSYEQYF. As DNA, the CDR3 is TGTGCCAGCTCACCAGCCAGGGGATCCTACGAGCAGTACTTC.